The 20 T cell receptor beta chains given below trace back to one sample, sequenced in a study of shared clonotypes between healthy human individuals. Clones were sequenced by immunoSEQ multiplex PCR, and TCRdb holds only the in-frame ones, with some missing. Among some 87,000 clones listed, around 68% were seen once. The sequencing input was memory CD8+ T cells sorted from blood. Subset defined: CD45RO+ cells pooled with CCR7-negative TemRA cells. The receptors originated from a man under 40 in good health.

This clone has ten or more counts. Other nucleotide sequences in the sample specify the same CDR3. This rearrangement joins TRBV4-1 to TRBJ1-5; D uncertain. V lost 0 bases and J lost 0, with 6 bases in between. CDR1 is MGHRA and CDR2 is YSYEKL in the germline V gene. The CDR3 has 15 residues. CDR3 in amino acids: CASSQDQGSNQPQHF. The CDR3, as DNA: TGCGCCAGCAGCCAAGATCAAGGTAGCAATCAGCCCCAGCATTTT.

This sequence joins TRBV9 and TRBJ2-3; 9 bases align to TRBD1. V trimming: 4 bases; J trimming: 4 bases; junction bases outside the gene matches: 7. CDR3 size: 15 residues. CDR1 is SGDLS, CDR2 YYNGEE, per germline. CDR3 region: CASSPPGQGADTQYF. In nucleotides, the CDR3 is TGTGCCAGCAGCCCGCCGGGACAGGGCGCAGATACGCAGTATTTT.

The gene calls are TRBV4-1 and TRBJ2-7; D may be TRBD2 (5 bases). Germline values: CDR1 MGHRA, CDR2 YSYEKL. The CDR3 contains 15 residues. The V end was cut by 3 bases, the J end by 3 bases, with 15 bases between. The CDR3 here is CASSQERFSGYEQYF. In nucleotides, the CDR3 is TGCGCCAGCAGCCAGGAGCGGTTTTCGGGCTACGAGCAGTACTTC.

This clone was counted between two and nine times. The chain is built from TRBV20-1 and TRBJ2-3; D unclear. V lost 2 bases and J 4 bases, leaving 4 bases between the germline ends. The CDR3 has 11 residues. CDR1 and CDR2 (germline): DFQATT, SNEGSKA (reference sequence). The CDR3 loop reads CSARLADTQYF. CDR3 sequence (DNA): TGCAGTGCTAGACTAGCAGATACGCAGTATTTT.

This clone turned up a few times. The gene calls are TRBV21-1 and TRBJ1-1. TRBV21-1 is annotated as a pseudogene. This CDR3 spans 10 amino acids. The DNA of the CDR3 is TGTGCCAGCAGCAAGGGGGAAGCTTTCTTT. Protein: CASSKGEAFF.

This rearrangement joins TRBV28 to TRBJ2-7; D gene ambiguous. V was pared by 8 bases and J by 5 bases, with 22 bases between. The CDR3 contains 15 residues. Per germline, CDR1 MDHEN and CDR2 SYDVKM. Here the CDR3 DNA reads TGTGCCAGCGGCCCAGACTGGCCCATTGGGCACGAGCAGTACTTC. Protein product: CASGPDWPIGHEQYF.

The rearrangement joins TRBV7-8 to TRBJ2-2; TRBD2 aligns across 8 bases. The CDR3 spans 16 residues. Germline trimming cut 5 bases from V and 2 bases from J; bases unmatched to any gene: 7. CDR1 is SGHVS, CDR2 FQNEAQ, per germline. CDR3: CASSVRTSQNTGELFF. DNA for the CDR3: TGTGCCAGCAGCGTGCGGACTAGCCAAAACACCGGGGAGCTGTTTTTT.

J is TRBJ2-7 and V is TRBV7-9; TRBD2 matches 7 bases. Trimming removed 4 bases from V and 6 bases from J; junction bases left unmatched: 3. Germline V CDR1 and CDR2: SEHNR, FQNEAQ (reference sequence). This CDR3 region has 12 residues. Here the CDR3 reads CASSSGLVEQYF. DNA for the CDR3: TGTGCCAGCAGCTCAGGACTAGTCGAGCAGTACTTC.

The chain carries TRBV30 and TRBJ1-1; D gene unclear. Germline-derived CDR1 and CDR2 are GTSNPN and SVGIG (reference sequence). This CDR3 spans 13 amino acids. The V and J ends lost 4 bases and 0 bases respectively, with 9 bases between them. CDR3 in amino acids: CAWKVLVNTEAFF. The CDR3 nucleotides are TGTGCCTGGAAGGTGCTTGTGAACACTGAAGCTTTCTTT.

The rearrangement uses TRBV29-1 and TRBJ2-7; tentatively, D is TRBD1 or TRBD2 (6 bases each). V was shortened by 6 bases and J by 2 bases, with 20 bases between the two germline ends. From germline, CDR1 is SQVTM and CDR2 ANQGSEA. The CDR3 is made up of 15 amino acids. The CDR3 DNA sequence: TGCAGCGTCGGTTCGGGGGCCGGGCGCACCTACGAGCAGTACTTC. This sequence encodes CSVGSGAGRTYEQYF.

The J gene is TRBJ1-1, the V gene TRBV5-1, with D possibly matching TRBD1 (6 bases). V shed 4 bases and J shed 0 bases, with 13 bases lying between them. In germline, CDR1 is SGHRS, CDR2 YFSETQ. The CDR3 is made up of 15 amino acids. For the CDR3, the DNA is TGCGCCAGCAGCCTTTCGGACAGAGTGAACACTGAAGCTTTCTTT. Protein sequence: CASSLSDRVNTEAFF.

This rearrangement joins TRBV27 to TRBJ2-7; D possibly corresponds to TRBD1 (7 bases). The CDR3 extends over 13 amino acids. Trimming stripped 6 bases from V and 2 bases from J, with 11 bases between. The germline CDR1 and CDR2 sequences are MNHEY and SMNVEV (reference sequence). This chain's CDR3 is CASSRGVTYEQYF. DNA of the CDR3: TGTGCCAGCAGCAGGGGGGTAACCTACGAGCAGTACTTC.

The chain employs TRBV7-9 and TRBJ2-2, with D perhaps matching TRBD1 (6 bases). The CDR3 covers 16 residues. Looked up from germline, CDR1 is SEHNR and CDR2 is FQNEAQ (reference sequence). V was trimmed by 1 base and J by 0 bases, leaving 9 bases between them. The CDR3 region has the DNA TGTGCCAGCAGCTTAGGGGACACTACGAACACCGGGGAGCTGTTTTTT. Protein product: CASSLGDTTNTGELFF.

The chain links TRBV7-9 to TRBJ2-1; 7 bases agree with TRBD2. The CDR3 sequence is 16 residues long. V was pared by 0 bases and J by 4 bases, with 6 bases of the junction left unmatched. CDR1 is SEHNR, CDR2 FQNEAQ, per germline (reference sequence). The CDR3 protein is CASSLALTSAYNEQFF. CDR3 DNA: TGTGCCAGCAGCTTAGCGCTCACTAGCGCATACAATGAGCAGTTCTTC.

The chain is built from TRBV7-5 and TRBJ1-5. TRBV7-5 is noted as a pseudogene. The CDR3 contains 12 residues. Written as DNA, the CDR3 is TGTGCCAGCGCCGATAGCAATCAGCCCCAGCATTTT. This sequence encodes CASADSNQPQHF.

V gene TRBV5-4 combines with J gene TRBJ1-1, with D perhaps TRBD1 (5 bases). The germline V and J ends were trimmed by 2 bases and 3 bases, with 17 bases remaining between them. This CDR3 has 16 residues. Germline CDR1 reads SGHNT; CDR2 reads YYREEE (reference sequence). The CDR3 here is CASSFLRGSGYTEAFF. The CDR3, as DNA: TGTGCCAGCAGCTTTCTCCGGGGGTCTGGTTACACTGAAGCTTTCTTT.

The chain combines TRBV7-6 with TRBJ2-3; no reliable D call. The V gene lost 3 bases and the J gene lost 3 bases, with 10 bases spanning the gap. The germline CDR1 and CDR2 sequences are SGHVS and FNYEAQ. This CDR3 has 14 residues. The CDR3 sequence is CASSFPEWTDTQYF. The CDR3 bases are TGTGCCAGCAGCTTCCCAGAATGGACAGATACGCAGTATTTT.

This clone has only one observation. The CDR3 DNA sequence: TGTGCCAGCAGCTCCTCCCTGAGGCCCGCCCGGGGAGTAAAACTGTTTTTT. Its protein is CASSSSLRPARGVKLFF. The chain joins TRBV7-2 to TRBJ1-4; no definite D call. Germline CDR1 and CDR2: SGHTA and FQGNSA. The CDR3 is 17 amino acids. The ends were cut back, 4 bases at V and 10 bases at J, with 25 bases in the middle.

The chain couples TRBV5-4 to TRBJ2-7, with D maybe TRBD2 (6 bases). CDR3 length: 13 amino acids. Trimming stripped 2 bases from V and 5 bases from J, with 11 bases between. Looked up from germline, CDR1 is SGHNT and CDR2 is YYREEE (reference sequence). CDR3 coding DNA: TGTGCCAGCAGCTTAGCGGGCACCCACGAGCAGTACTTC. Its translation: CASSLAGTHEQYF.

This clone was counted between two and nine times. The CDR3 here is CASREVSRTGELFF. CDR3 DNA sequence: TGTGCCAGCAGGGAGGTCAGTCGGACTGGGGAGCTGTTTTTT. V usage is TRBV7-9 and J usage is TRBJ2-2, with D possibly TRBD2 on 5 matching bases. The CDR3 sequence is 14 residues long. The V gene lost 6 bases and the J gene lost 8 bases, with 16 bases spanning the gap. Germline lookup yields CDR1 SEHNR and CDR2 FQNEAQ (reference sequence).